This T cell receptor (beta chain) comes out of a study of vaccination effects on CD4 cells after COVID-19. Remarks on this clone: Its target is unknown.

This CDR3 region has 15 residues. V shed 6 bases, J shed 0 bases, and the junction held 4 bases outside the gene matches. The germline gives CDR1 MGHRA, CDR2 YSYEKL. The data were produced by immunoSEQ multiplex PCR, yet TCRdb's version contains in-frame clones alone and is incomplete. This table has approximately 47,000 clones, roughly three quarters appearing once. CD4+ T cells were isolated after around ten days of culture. All participants had two doses of either the BNT162b2 or mRNA-1273 vaccine. The material sequenced was CD4+ T cells from PBMCs cultured without peptide, taken after COVID-19 vaccination. The sequence was obtained from a human donor who received a COVID-19 vaccine. The chain links TRBV4-1 to TRBJ2-1, with 8 bases aligning to TRBD1. CDR3 bases: TGCGCCAGCAGACGGACAGGGAGCTCCTACAATGAGCAGTTCTTC. This gives the protein CASRRTGSSYNEQFF.